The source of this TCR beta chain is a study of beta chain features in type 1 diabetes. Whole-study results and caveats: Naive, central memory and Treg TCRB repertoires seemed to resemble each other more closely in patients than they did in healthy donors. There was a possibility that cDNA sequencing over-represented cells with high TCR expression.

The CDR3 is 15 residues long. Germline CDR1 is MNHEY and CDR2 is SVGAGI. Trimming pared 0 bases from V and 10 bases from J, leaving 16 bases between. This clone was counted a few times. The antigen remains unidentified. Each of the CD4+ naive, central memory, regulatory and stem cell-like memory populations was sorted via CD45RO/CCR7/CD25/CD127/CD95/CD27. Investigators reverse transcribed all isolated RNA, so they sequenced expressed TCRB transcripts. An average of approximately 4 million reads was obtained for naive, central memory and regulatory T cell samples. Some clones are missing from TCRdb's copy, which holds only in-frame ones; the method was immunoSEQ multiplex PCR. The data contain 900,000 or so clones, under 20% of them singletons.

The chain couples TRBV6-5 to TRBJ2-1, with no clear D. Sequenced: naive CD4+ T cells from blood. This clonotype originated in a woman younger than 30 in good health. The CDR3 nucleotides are TGTGCCAGCAGTTACTCGGCGGTGGGTGGATACGAGCAGTTCTTC. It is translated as CASSYSAVGGYEQFF.